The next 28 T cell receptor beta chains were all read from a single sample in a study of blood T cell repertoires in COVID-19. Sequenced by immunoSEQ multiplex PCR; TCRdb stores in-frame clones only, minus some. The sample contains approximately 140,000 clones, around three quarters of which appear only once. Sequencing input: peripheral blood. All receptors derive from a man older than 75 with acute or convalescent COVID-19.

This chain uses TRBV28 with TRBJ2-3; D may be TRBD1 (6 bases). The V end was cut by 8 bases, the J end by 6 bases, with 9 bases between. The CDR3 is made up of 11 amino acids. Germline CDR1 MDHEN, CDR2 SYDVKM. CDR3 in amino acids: CASGGMDTQYF. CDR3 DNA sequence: TGTGCCAGCGGGGGCATGGATACGCAGTATTTT.

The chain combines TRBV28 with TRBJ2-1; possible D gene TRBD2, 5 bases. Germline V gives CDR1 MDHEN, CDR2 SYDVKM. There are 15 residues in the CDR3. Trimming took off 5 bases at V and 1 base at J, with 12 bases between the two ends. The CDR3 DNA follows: TGTGCCAGCAGTCTACTAGGTGGATCCTACAATGAGCAGTTCTTC. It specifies CASSLLGGSYNEQFF.

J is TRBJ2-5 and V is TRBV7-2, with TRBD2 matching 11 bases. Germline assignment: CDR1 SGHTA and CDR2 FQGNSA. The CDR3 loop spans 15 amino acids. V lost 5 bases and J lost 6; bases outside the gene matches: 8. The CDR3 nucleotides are TGTGCCAGCAGCCGTTTAGCGGGGGGGTTGAAGACCCAGTACTTC. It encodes CASSRLAGGLKTQYF.

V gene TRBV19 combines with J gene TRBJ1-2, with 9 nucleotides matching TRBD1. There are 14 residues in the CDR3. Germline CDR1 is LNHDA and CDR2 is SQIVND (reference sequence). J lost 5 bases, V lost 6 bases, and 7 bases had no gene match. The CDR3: CASRGQGWSYGYTF. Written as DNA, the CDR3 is TGTGCCAGTAGGGGACAGGGATGGTCATATGGCTACACCTTC.

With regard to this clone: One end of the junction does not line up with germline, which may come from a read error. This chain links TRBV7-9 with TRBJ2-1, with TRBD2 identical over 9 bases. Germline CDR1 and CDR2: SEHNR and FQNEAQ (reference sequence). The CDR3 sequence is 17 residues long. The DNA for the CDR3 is TGTGCCAGCAGCCCTCCTCGGACTAGCGCCTTTACCAACTTATTGGTCTTC. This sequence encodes CASSPPRTSAFTNLLVF.

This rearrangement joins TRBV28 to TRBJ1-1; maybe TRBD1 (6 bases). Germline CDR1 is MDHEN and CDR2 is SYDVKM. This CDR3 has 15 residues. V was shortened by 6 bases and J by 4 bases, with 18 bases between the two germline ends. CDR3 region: CASRATTGLGTEAFF. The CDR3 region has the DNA TGTGCCAGCAGGGCAACTACAGGGTTAGGCACTGAAGCTTTCTTT.

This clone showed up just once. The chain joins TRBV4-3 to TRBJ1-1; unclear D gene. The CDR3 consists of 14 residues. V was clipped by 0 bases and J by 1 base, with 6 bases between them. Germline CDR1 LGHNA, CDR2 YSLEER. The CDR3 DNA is TGCGCCAGCAGCCAAGAGACGGGGAACACTGAAGCTTTCTTT. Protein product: CASSQETGNTEAFF.

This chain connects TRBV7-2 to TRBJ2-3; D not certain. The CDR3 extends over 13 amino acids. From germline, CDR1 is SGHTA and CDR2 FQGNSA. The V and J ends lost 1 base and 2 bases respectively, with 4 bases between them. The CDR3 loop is CASSLVYTDTQYF. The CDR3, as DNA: TGTGCCAGCAGCTTAGTCTACACAGATACGCAGTATTTT.

The CDR3 coding sequence is TGTGCCACCAGTGATCCCTCACGGGACACCCTGTCTACGCAGTATTTT. Translation gives CATSDPSRDTLSTQYF. V usage is TRBV24-1 and J usage is TRBJ2-3, with D maybe TRBD1 (6 bases). This CDR3 contains 16 residues. From germline, CDR1 is KGHDR and CDR2 SFDVKD. Trimming pared 3 bases from V and 8 bases from J, leaving 20 bases between.

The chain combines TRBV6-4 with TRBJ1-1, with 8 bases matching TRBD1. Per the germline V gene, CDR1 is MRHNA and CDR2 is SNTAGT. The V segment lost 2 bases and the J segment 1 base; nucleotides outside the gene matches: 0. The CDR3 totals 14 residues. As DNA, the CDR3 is TGTGCCAGCAGTGACGGACAGGGGAACACTGAAGCTTTCTTT. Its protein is CASSDGQGNTEAFF.

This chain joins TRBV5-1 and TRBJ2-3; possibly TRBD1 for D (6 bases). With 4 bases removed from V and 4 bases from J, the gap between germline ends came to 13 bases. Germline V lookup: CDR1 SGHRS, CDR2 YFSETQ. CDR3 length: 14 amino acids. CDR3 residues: CASSVQGRADTQYF. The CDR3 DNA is TGCGCCAGCAGCGTACAGGGAAGGGCAGATACGCAGTATTTT.

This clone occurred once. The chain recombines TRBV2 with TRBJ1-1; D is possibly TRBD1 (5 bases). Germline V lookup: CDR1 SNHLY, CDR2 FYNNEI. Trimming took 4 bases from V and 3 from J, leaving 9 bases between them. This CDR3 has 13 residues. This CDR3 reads CASSGGRYTEAFF. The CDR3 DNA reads TGTGCCAGCAGTGGGGGCCGGTACACTGAAGCTTTCTTT.

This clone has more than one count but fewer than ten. CDR3 sequence reads: CASSSGEQGNQPQHF. DNA for the CDR3: TGTGCCAGCAGTAGTGGGGAGCAGGGGAATCAGCCCCAGCATTTT. The chain recombines TRBV25-1 with TRBJ1-5, with a weak D call TRBD1 (6 bases). CDR3 length: 15 residues. The V end lost 5 bases, the J end lost 4 bases, and 15 bases lay between the germline ends. Germline V gene sequence: CDR1 MGHDK, CDR2 SYGVNS.

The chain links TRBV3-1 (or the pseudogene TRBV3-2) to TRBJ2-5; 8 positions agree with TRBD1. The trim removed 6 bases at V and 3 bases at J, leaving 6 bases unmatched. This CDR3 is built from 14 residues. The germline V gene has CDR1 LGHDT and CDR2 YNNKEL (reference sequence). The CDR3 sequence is CASSSDRGEETQYF. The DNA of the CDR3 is TGTGCCAGCAGTTCTGACAGGGGAGAAGAGACCCAGTACTTC.

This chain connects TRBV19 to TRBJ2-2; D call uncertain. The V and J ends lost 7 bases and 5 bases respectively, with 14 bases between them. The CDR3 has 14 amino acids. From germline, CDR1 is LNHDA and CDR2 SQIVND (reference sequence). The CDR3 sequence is CASISRQRTGELFF. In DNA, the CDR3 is TGTGCCAGTATCTCGAGACAAAGGACCGGGGAGCTGTTTTTT.

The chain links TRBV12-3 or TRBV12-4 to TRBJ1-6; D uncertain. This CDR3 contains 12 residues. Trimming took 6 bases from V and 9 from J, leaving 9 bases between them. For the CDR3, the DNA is TGTGCCAGCAGCCGCCGGGGTTCACCCCTCCACTTT. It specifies CASSRRGSPLHF.

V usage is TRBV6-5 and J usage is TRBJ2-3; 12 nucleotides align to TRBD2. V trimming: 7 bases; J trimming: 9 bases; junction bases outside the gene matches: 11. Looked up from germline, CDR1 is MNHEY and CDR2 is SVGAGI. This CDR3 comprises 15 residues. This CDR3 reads CASILTSGGRGTQYF. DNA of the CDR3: TGTGCCAGCATCCTCACTAGCGGGGGGCGAGGCACGCAGTATTTT.

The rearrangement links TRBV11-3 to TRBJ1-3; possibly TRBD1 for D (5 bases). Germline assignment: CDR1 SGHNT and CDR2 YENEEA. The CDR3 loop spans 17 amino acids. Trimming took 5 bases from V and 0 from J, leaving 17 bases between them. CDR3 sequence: CASSPGGPAPSGNTIYF. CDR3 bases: TGTGCCAGCAGCCCGGGGGGACCTGCCCCCTCTGGAAACACCATATATTTT.

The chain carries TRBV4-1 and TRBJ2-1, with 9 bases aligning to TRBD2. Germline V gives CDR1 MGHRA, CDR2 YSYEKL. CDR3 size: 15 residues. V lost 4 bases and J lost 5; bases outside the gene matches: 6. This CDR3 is CASSPQGGGDNEQFF. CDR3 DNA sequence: TGCGCCAGCAGCCCTCAGGGCGGGGGGGACAATGAGCAGTTCTTC.

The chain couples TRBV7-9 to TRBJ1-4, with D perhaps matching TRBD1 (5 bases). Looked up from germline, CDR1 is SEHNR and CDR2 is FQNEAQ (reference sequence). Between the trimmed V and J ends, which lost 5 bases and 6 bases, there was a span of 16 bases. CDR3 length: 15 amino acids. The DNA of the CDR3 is TGTGCCAGCAGCAGAACAGGTCTGTCGGATGAAAAACTGTTTTTT. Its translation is CASSRTGLSDEKLFF.

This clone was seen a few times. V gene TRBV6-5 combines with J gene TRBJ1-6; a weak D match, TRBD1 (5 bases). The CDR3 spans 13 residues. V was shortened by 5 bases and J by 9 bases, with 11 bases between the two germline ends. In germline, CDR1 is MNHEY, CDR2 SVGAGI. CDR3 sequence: CASSPGWGSPLHF. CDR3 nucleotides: TGTGCCAGCAGTCCAGGGTGGGGTTCACCCCTCCACTTT.

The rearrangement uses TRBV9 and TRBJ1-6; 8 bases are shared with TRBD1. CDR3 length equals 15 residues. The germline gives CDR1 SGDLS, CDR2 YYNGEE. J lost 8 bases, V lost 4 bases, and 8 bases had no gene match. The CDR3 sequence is CASSLRGQADSPLHF. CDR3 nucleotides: TGTGCCAGCAGCCTCCGGGGACAGGCGGATTCACCCCTCCACTTT.

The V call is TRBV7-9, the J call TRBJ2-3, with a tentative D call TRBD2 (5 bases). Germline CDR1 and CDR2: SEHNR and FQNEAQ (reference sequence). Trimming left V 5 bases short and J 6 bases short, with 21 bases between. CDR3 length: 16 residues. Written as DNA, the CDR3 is TGTGCCAGCAGCCCTGCTCTGAGGGCTCAGCGGGATACGCAGTATTTT. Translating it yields CASSPALRAQRDTQYF. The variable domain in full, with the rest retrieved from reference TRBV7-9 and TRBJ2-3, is DTGVSQNPRHKITKRGQNVTFRCDPISEHNRLYWYRQTLGQGPEFLTYFQNEAQLEKSRLLSDRFSAERPKGSFSTLEIQRTEQGDSAMYLCASSPALRAQRDTQYFGPGTRLTVL.

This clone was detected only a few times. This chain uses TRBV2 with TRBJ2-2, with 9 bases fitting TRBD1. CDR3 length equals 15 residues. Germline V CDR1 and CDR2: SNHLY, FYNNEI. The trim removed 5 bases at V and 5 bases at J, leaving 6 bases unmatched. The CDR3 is CASSSGQGRTGELFF. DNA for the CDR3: TGTGCCAGCAGTAGTGGACAGGGGAGGACCGGGGAGCTGTTTTTT. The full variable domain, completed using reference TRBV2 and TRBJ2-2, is EPEVTQTPSHQVTQMGQEVILRCVPISNHLYFYWYRQILGQKVEFLVSFYNNEISEKSEIFDDQFSVERPDGSNFTLKIRSTKLEDSAMYFCASSSGQGRTGELFFGEGSRLTVL.

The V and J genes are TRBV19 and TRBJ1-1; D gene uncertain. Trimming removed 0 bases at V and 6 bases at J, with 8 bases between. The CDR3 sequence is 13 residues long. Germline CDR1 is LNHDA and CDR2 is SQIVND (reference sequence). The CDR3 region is CASSIDPRAEAFF. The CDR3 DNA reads TGTGCCAGTAGTATAGACCCGAGGGCTGAAGCTTTCTTT.

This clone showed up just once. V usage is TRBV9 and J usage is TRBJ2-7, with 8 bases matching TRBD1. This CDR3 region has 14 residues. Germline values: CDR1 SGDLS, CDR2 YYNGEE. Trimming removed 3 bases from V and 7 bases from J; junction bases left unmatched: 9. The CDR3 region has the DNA TGTGCCAGCAGCGCCCTACAGGGGGGTGCGGAGCAGTACTTC. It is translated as CASSALQGGAEQYF.

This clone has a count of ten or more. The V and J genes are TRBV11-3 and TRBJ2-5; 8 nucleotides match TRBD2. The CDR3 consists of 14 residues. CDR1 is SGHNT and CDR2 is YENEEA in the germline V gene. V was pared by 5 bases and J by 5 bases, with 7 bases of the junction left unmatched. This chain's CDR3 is CASSIGGAGETQYF. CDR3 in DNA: TGTGCCAGCAGCATCGGGGGGGCAGGGGAGACCCAGTACTTC.

For the CDR3, the DNA is TGTGCCAGCAAATCCCTAGCGGGTTTTACCTACGAGCAGTACTTC. Translated, it gives CASKSLAGFTYEQYF. The V call is TRBV2, the J call TRBJ2-7, with 8 bases fitting TRBD2. This CDR3 comprises 15 residues. V gave up 7 bases and J gave up 2 bases; unmatched junction bases: 10. Germline lookup yields CDR1 SNHLY and CDR2 FYNNEI.